A selection of T cell receptor beta chains follows, all from one sample in a study of blood T cell repertoires in COVID-19. Here immunoSEQ multiplex PCR was the method, and the copy in TCRdb shows in-frame clones only, minus some. The table lists approximately 160,000 clones, around 81% of them singletons, with around 6.1% in the top ten. The sequenced sample was PBMCs or T cells enriched from blood (not recorded which). These receptors were obtained from a man aged 35 to 55 who had recovered from COVID-19. CDR3s include the opening cysteine and the closing phenylalanine or tryptophan. A D gene is named only where the DNA matches it firmly. A row's size may be missing; if present it is once, few, many or a size class.

-,TRBV7-8,TRBJ1-2,-,TGTGCCAGCAGCAGGGGCCATGACTCTGGCTACACCTTC,CASSRGHDSGYTF
-,TRBV5-1,TRBJ2-5,TRBD1,TGCGCCAGCAGCCAGCAGACAGGGAAAGAGACCCAGTACTTC,CASSQQTGKETQYF
-,TRBV3-1/TRBV3-2,TRBJ2-7,-,TGTGCCAGCAGCCAAGATGCGACGACACCCTCCTACGAGCAGTACTTC,CASSQDATTPSYEQYF
-,TRBV11-2,TRBJ1-6,-,TGTGCCAGCAGCTTAGACGGGGACTTTAATTCACCCCTCCACTTT,CASSLDGDFNSPLHF
-,TRBV4-2,TRBJ2-6,TRBD2,TGTGCCAGCAGCCTCTACCGGGAGGGGGGGGCCAACGTCCTGACTTTC,CASSLYREGGANVLTF
-,TRBV2,TRBJ1-3,TRBD1,TGTGCCAGCAGTGTACAGGGGGACACCATATATTTT,CASSVQGDTIYF
-,TRBV7-9,TRBJ1-5,TRBD1,TGTGCCAGCAGCCCGGGACAGGGGTATCAGCCCCAGCATTTT,CASSPGQGYQPQHF
-,TRBV30,TRBJ2-7,TRBD2,TGTGCCTGGAGAGAGACTAGCTTCTACGAGCAGTACTTC,CAWRETSFYEQYF
once,TRBV10-1,TRBJ1-1,-,TGCGCCAGCAGGGTCGACAGGCAGAACACTGAAGCTTTCTTT,CASRVDRQNTEAFF
-,TRBV2,TRBJ1-5,TRBD1,TGTGCCAGCCGGTCGGGACAGTTTAGCAATCAGCCCCAGCATTTT,CASRSGQFSNQPQHF
-,TRBV6-5,TRBJ1-2,TRBD1,TGTGCCAGCAGGATCGGACAGGGGGTTCATGGCTACACCTTC,CASRIGQGVHGYTF
-,TRBV3-1/TRBV3-2,TRBJ2-3,-,TGTGCCAGCAGCCAAGCCGCAGATACGCAGTATTTT,CASSQAADTQYF